The 31 T cell receptor beta chains below come from one sample, sequenced in a study of blood T cell repertoires in COVID-19. The repertoire was sequenced with immunoSEQ multiplex PCR; TCRdb's copy has only in-frame clones and lacks some. The sample lists some 460,000 clones; roughly nine tenths were seen once. Material: PBMCs or T cells enriched from blood (not recorded which). The receptors here all came from a young woman with acute COVID-19.

In regard to this clone: This specimen includes other DNA sequences encoding the same CDR3. The rearrangement links TRBV2 to TRBJ1-1; 8 positions agree with TRBD1. Trimming cost V 4 bases and J 1 base; bases outside gene matches: 5. The CDR3 contains 15 residues. The germline V gene has CDR1 SNHLY and CDR2 FYNNEI. As DNA, the CDR3 is TGTGCCAGCAGTGTGTCAGGGACAGGGAACACTGAAGCTTTCTTT. This encodes CASSVSGTGNTEAFF.

The V and J genes are TRBV28 and TRBJ1-2, with TRBD1 matching over 7 bases. The CDR3 covers 14 residues. Germline V lookup: CDR1 MDHEN, CDR2 SYDVKM. The J segment lost 5 bases and the V segment lost 5 bases, leaving 8 bases of the junction unmatched. The CDR3 is CASSREGQSYGYTF. DNA for the CDR3: TGTGCCAGCAGTCGTGAGGGACAGAGTTATGGCTACACCTTC.

Comments on this clone: The same CDR3 also results from other DNA sequences found in this sample. J is TRBJ2-3 and V is TRBV5-1; 12 bases fit TRBD2. V trimming: 0 bases; J trimming: 4 bases; junction bases outside the gene matches: 0. CDR3 length: 15 amino acids. From germline, CDR1 is SGHRS and CDR2 YFSETQ. CDR3 DNA: TGCGCCAGCAGCTTGGGACTAGCGGGAGCAGATACGCAGTATTTT. Protein product: CASSLGLAGADTQYF.

The V gene is TRBV5-1, the J gene TRBJ2-2; the D gene is possibly TRBD1 (6 bases). V was clipped by 1 base and J by 6 bases, with 13 bases between them. The CDR3 contains 15 residues. Germline-derived CDR1 and CDR2 are SGHRS and YFSETQ. In nucleotides, the CDR3 is TGCGCCAGCAGCTTGACCGCAAAGGGGGCCGGGGAGCTGTTTTTT. Translated, it gives CASSLTAKGAGELFF.

The J gene is TRBJ1-2, the V gene TRBV7-8; D remains ambiguous. The CDR3 sequence is 16 residues long. With 5 bases removed from V and 4 bases from J, the gap between germline ends came to 20 bases. Germline-derived CDR1 and CDR2 are SGHVS and FQNEAQ. CDR3 region: CASSPGGLGAPYGYTF. The DNA of the CDR3 is TGTGCCAGCAGCCCAGGCGGGCTAGGTGCCCCCTATGGCTACACCTTC. The complete variable domain, with remaining parts taken from reference TRBV7-8 and TRBJ1-2, reads GAGVSQSPRYKVAKRGQDVALRCDPISGHVSLFWYQQALGQGPEFLTYFQNEAQLDKSGLPSDRFFAERPEGSVSTLKIQRTQQEDSAVYLCASSPGGLGAPYGYTFGSGTRLTVV.

V and J are TRBV3-1 (or the pseudogene TRBV3-2) and TRBJ2-3; 7 nucleotides match TRBD2. Germline assignment: CDR1 LGHDT and CDR2 YNNKEL (reference sequence). J was trimmed by 0 bases and V by 5 bases; bases with no gene match: 5. The CDR3 covers 15 residues. CDR3 DNA sequence: TGTGCCAGCAGCGCCCAAGCGGGAAGCACAGATACGCAGTATTTT. Amino acids: CASSAQAGSTDTQYF.

Here the CDR3 DNA reads TGTGCCAGCAGCTTATTTGAAGGGGCGGGGTATGGCTACACCTTC. This gives the protein CASSLFEGAGYGYTF. V and J are TRBV5-5 and TRBJ1-2, with a weak D call TRBD1 (5 bases). CDR1 is SGHKS and CDR2 is YYEKEE in the germline V gene (reference sequence). The CDR3 spans 15 residues. Trimming stripped 2 bases from V and 5 bases from J, with 16 bases between.

The chain recombines TRBV30 with TRBJ1-1, with a tentative D call TRBD1 (5 bases). Germline values: CDR1 GTSNPN, CDR2 SVGIG (reference sequence). The CDR3 consists of 15 residues. Deletions cut 0 bases from V and 1 base from J, with 12 bases between. The CDR3 region has the DNA TGTGCCTGGAGTGTAGGGGCAGGGCCGAACACTGAAGCTTTCTTT. Its protein product is CAWSVGAGPNTEAFF.

This chain uses TRBV10-3 with TRBJ2-1, with a tentative D call TRBD2 (6 bases). CDR1 is ENHRY, CDR2 SYGVKD, per germline. This CDR3 contains 17 residues. Trimming removed 0 bases at V and 4 bases at J, with 16 bases between. The CDR3 coding sequence is TGTGCCATCAGTGAGTCGGGTGGGGGGAGGCAGTACAATGAGCAGTTCTTC. This sequence encodes CAISESGGGRQYNEQFF.

This clone was found a few times. The chain is built from TRBV29-1 and TRBJ1-5, with D maybe TRBD1 (6 bases). Per germline, CDR1 SQVTM and CDR2 ANQGSEA. With 7 bases removed from V and 3 bases from J, the gap between germline ends came to 13 bases. CDR3 length equals 13 residues. CDR3 DNA: TGCAGCGGGGGAGGGGGATCCAATCAGCCCCAGCATTTT. This encodes CSGGGGSNQPQHF.

The chain joins TRBV7-9 to TRBJ1-6; perhaps TRBD1 as D (6 bases). This CDR3 comprises 15 residues. Germline V CDR1 and CDR2: SEHNR, FQNEAQ (reference sequence). V lost 5 bases to trimming and J lost 4 bases, with 12 bases between them. This chain's CDR3 is CASSLRGQYNSPLHF. DNA of the CDR3: TGTGCCAGCAGCCTCCGAGGACAGTATAATTCACCCCTCCACTTT.

The CDR3 region is CASRTGFNQPQHF. As DNA, the CDR3 is TGTGCCAGCAGGACAGGATTCAATCAGCCCCAGCATTTT. The chain employs TRBV27 and TRBJ1-5; tentative D call: TRBD1 (6 bases). This CDR3 has 13 amino acids. Per germline, CDR1 MNHEY and CDR2 SMNVEV (reference sequence). Trimming took 6 bases from V and 3 from J, leaving 9 bases between them.

V and J are TRBV12-3 or TRBV12-4 and TRBJ2-7; 9 positions agree with TRBD1. The CDR3 has 13 residues. Trimming removed 6 bases from V and 6 bases from J; junction bases left unmatched: 6. The CDR3 is CASSKTGGGEQYF. In DNA, the CDR3 is TGTGCCAGCAGCAAGACAGGGGGAGGCGAGCAGTACTTC.

The chain combines TRBV29-1 with TRBJ2-3; TRBD2 matches 8 bases. The CDR3 is 14 residues long. V trimming: 4 bases; J trimming: 0 bases; junction bases outside the gene matches: 3. CDR1 is SQVTM and CDR2 is ANQGSEA in the germline V gene. The CDR3 bases are TGCAGCGTTGTAGCGGGGTATAGCACAGATACGCAGTATTTT. Amino acid sequence: CSVVAGYSTDTQYF.

The genes are TRBV13 and TRBJ2-6, with D uncertain. CDR1 is PRHDT, CDR2 FYEKMQ, per germline (reference sequence). Trimming stripped 3 bases from V and 0 bases from J, with 6 bases between. This CDR3 is built from 15 residues. The CDR3 DNA is TGTGCCAGCAGCTTGTCCAGCTCTGGGGCCAACGTCCTGACTTTC. This translates into CASSLSSSGANVLTF.

The chain carries TRBV7-6 and TRBJ1-6; TRBD1 might be the D (5 bases). CDR3 size: 14 residues. The V and J ends lost 5 bases and 5 bases respectively, with 10 bases between them. The germline V gene has CDR1 SGHVS and CDR2 FNYEAQ. CDR3 loop: CASSPRGDNSPLHF. The CDR3 bases are TGTGCCAGCAGCCCCCGGGGGGATAATTCACCCCTCCACTTT.

V usage is TRBV27 and J usage is TRBJ1-2; 7 bases align to TRBD1. The CDR3 has 14 amino acids. The trim removed 5 bases at V and 11 bases at J, leaving 14 bases unmatched. In germline, CDR1 is MNHEY, CDR2 SMNVEV (reference sequence). DNA of the CDR3: TGTGCCAGCAGTCCCGCGGGGTACAGGGGCGGGTACACCTTC. Translated, it gives CASSPAGYRGGYTF.

The genes are TRBV7-2 and TRBJ2-1; D may be TRBD1 (6 bases). CDR1 is SGHTA and CDR2 is FQGNSA in the germline V gene. This CDR3 is 16 amino acids long. The V end lost 1 base, the J end lost 0 bases, and 10 bases lay between the germline ends. The CDR3 DNA sequence: TGTGCCAGCAGCTTAGATGGACAGTTCTCCTACAATGAGCAGTTCTTC. This encodes CASSLDGQFSYNEQFF. Supplemented by reference TRBV7-2 and TRBJ2-1, the full variable domain reads GAGVSQSPSNKVTEKGKDVELRCDPISGHTALYWYRQSLGQGLEFLIYFQGNSAPDKSGLPSDRFSAERTGGSVSTLTIQRTQQEDSAVYLCASSLDGQFSYNEQFFGPGTRLTVL.

The rearrangement joins TRBV28 to TRBJ2-4, with TRBD1 identical over 7 bases. V shed 8 bases, J shed 15 bases, and the junction held 13 bases outside the gene matches. The CDR3 spans 12 residues. Germline loops: CDR1 MDHEN, CDR2 SYDVKM. CDR3 protein: CASGDSLQPGYF. CDR3 in DNA: TGTGCCAGCGGGGACAGTCTTCAACCTGGGTACTTC.

V usage is TRBV4-3 and J usage is TRBJ2-7; 8 nucleotides line up with TRBD2. The length of the CDR3 is 15 residues. V lost 0 bases to trimming and J lost 4 bases; unmatched junction nucleotides: 5. CDR1 is LGHNA and CDR2 is YSLEER in the germline V gene. The CDR3 spells CASSQEGREEYEQYF. Written as DNA, the CDR3 is TGCGCCAGCAGCCAAGAAGGGCGGGAGGAGTACGAGCAGTACTTC.

This clone was counted only a few times. The V gene is TRBV3-1 (or the pseudogene TRBV3-2), the J gene TRBJ1-3, with D maybe TRBD1 (5 bases). The V gene lost 6 bases and the J gene lost 0 bases, with 12 bases spanning the gap. The CDR3 sequence is 15 residues long. Germline V CDR1 and CDR2: LGHDT, YNNKEL (reference sequence). The CDR3 DNA reads TGTGCCAGCAGTAACTCCGGGGGCTCTGGAAACACCATATATTTT. This gives the protein CASSNSGGSGNTIYF.

The chain joins TRBV7-2 to TRBJ1-1; no definite D call. CDR1 and CDR2 (germline): SGHTA, FQGNSA. This CDR3 contains 14 residues. V was clipped by 2 bases and J by 6 bases, with 13 bases between them. The CDR3 DNA reads TGTGCCAGCAGCTTACTGGTTTTTAGTTCTGAAGCTTTCTTT. Residues: CASSLLVFSSEAFF.

The rearrangement joins TRBV28 to TRBJ1-6; 9 bases line up with TRBD1. The V and J ends lost 6 bases and 10 bases, in that order; junction bases with no gene match: 4. This CDR3 has 13 amino acids. Germline CDR1 reads MDHEN; CDR2 reads SYDVKM. Here the CDR3 reads CASRGQGGSPLHF. CDR3 coding DNA: TGTGCCAGCAGGGGACAGGGAGGCTCACCCCTCCACTTT.

The chain combines TRBV19 with TRBJ2-3, with 9 positions matching TRBD1. The length of the CDR3 is 20 residues. Trimming removed 5 bases from V and 2 bases from J; junction bases left unmatched: 20. The germline V gene has CDR1 LNHDA and CDR2 SQIVND (reference sequence). In nucleotides, the CDR3 is TGTGCCAGTAGTGACCGGGACAGGGTATCGGGAGGACACTACACAGATACGCAGTATTTT. Protein: CASSDRDRVSGGHYTDTQYF.

The rearrangement links TRBV6-2 or TRBV6-3 to TRBJ1-5, with D uncertain. This CDR3 has 11 amino acids. With 6 bases removed from V and 9 bases from J, the gap between germline ends came to 9 bases. Germline CDR1 reads MNHEY; CDR2 reads SVGEGT. CDR3 loop: CASSPGRPQHF. The CDR3 bases are TGTGCCAGCAGCCCCGGGAGGCCCCAGCATTTT.

The CDR3 sequence: CASSFLREIHEQYF. DNA of the CDR3: TGTGCCAGCAGTTTCCTACGGGAGATTCACGAGCAGTACTTC. The chain is built from TRBV6-2 or TRBV6-3 and TRBJ2-7, with TRBD2 as a possible D gene (6 bases). The V end was cut by 4 bases, the J end by 5 bases, with 15 bases between. From germline, CDR1 is MNHEY and CDR2 SVGEGT. The CDR3 is made up of 14 amino acids.

The V gene is TRBV6-5, the J gene TRBJ2-1; the match to TRBD2 covers 12 bases. Germline CDR1 MNHEY, CDR2 SVGAGI. The length of the CDR3 is 16 residues. Trimming took 4 bases from V and 7 from J; bases not matched to a gene: 8. The CDR3 DNA reads as TGTGCCAGCAGTTCCCCCCCGGGACTAGCGGGTAATGAGCAGTTCTTC. This encodes CASSSPPGLAGNEQFF.

V gene TRBV5-1 combines with J gene TRBJ2-5, with D possibly matching TRBD1 (5 bases). The CDR3 is 14 residues long. Germline assignment: CDR1 SGHRS and CDR2 YFSETQ. Trimming left V 2 bases short and J 2 bases short, with 10 bases between. The CDR3 reads CASSLQTGQETQYF. The DNA for the CDR3 is TGCGCCAGCAGCTTACAAACAGGTCAAGAGACCCAGTACTTC.

The chain has TRBV4-1 and TRBJ1-1; a possible D gene is TRBD1 (5 bases). Looked up from germline, CDR1 is MGHRA and CDR2 is YSYEKL. There are 12 residues in the CDR3. The germline V and J ends were trimmed by 4 bases and 8 bases, with 11 bases remaining between them. DNA for the CDR3: TGCGCCAGCAGCCTAAATGGGGCCGAAGCTTTCTTT. Protein: CASSLNGAEAFF.

The rearrangement uses TRBV29-1 and TRBJ2-5, with a weak D call TRBD2 (5 bases). The V end lost 2 bases, the J end lost 5 bases, and 12 bases lay between the germline ends. Germline assignment: CDR1 SQVTM and CDR2 ANQGSEA. CDR3 length equals 13 residues. The CDR3 nucleotides are TGCAGCGTTGAACTTCGGAGGCGGGAGACCCAGTACTTC. It translates to CSVELRRRETQYF.

The chain is built from TRBV7-8 and TRBJ2-2; 8 bases fit TRBD1. This CDR3 has 16 amino acids. J was trimmed by 5 bases and V by 5 bases; bases with no gene match: 10. Germline V gene data show CDR1 as SGHVS and CDR2 as FQNEAQ. The CDR3: CASSLIPGGATGELFF. The CDR3 bases are TGTGCCAGCAGCCTAATCCCAGGGGGCGCGACCGGGGAGCTGTTTTTT.